Below, 14 T cell receptor beta chains from the same sample are listed, as sequenced in a study of Ad26.COV2.S vaccination and SARS-CoV-2 variants. Sequencing used immunoSEQ multiplex PCR; TCRdb keeps in-frame clones, though not all of them. The profile covers about 410,000 clones, with roughly 90% appearing a single time and around 1.8% taken by the ten largest. Described treatment: around 19 received Ad26.COV2.S at low or high dose, single or two shots; about 5 received placebo; per-sample allocation not given. Samples analyzed were those drawn on day 63 after the first vaccine or placebo injection. The sequenced sample was peripheral blood, obtained in a trial of Ad26.COV2.S vaccine versus placebo. The receptors here all came from a person between 18 and 65 years old who received the Ad26.COV2.S COVID-19 vaccine or a placebo.

The chain uses TRBV29-1 and TRBJ1-1, with D perhaps TRBD1 (5 bases). This CDR3 is 14 amino acids long. With 5 bases removed from V and 0 bases from J, the gap between germline ends came to 13 bases. CDR1 is SQVTM and CDR2 is ANQGSEA in the germline V gene. The DNA for the CDR3 is TGCAGCGTTTTTGGGGGGGAGATGAACACTGAAGCTTTCTTT. This encodes CSVFGGEMNTEAFF.

The chain uses TRBV7-2 and TRBJ1-5; a weak D match, TRBD1 (5 bases). Trimming took 5 bases from V and 4 from J, leaving 12 bases between them. This CDR3 is built from 14 residues. Per germline, CDR1 SGHTA and CDR2 FQGNSA. CDR3 bases: TGTGCCAGCAGCACTGCGGGGGGAAATCAGCCCCAGCATTTT. Translating it yields CASSTAGGNQPQHF.

This sequence joins TRBV7-8 and TRBJ2-5; 10 bases agree with TRBD2. The length of the CDR3 is 16 residues. Germline loops: CDR1 SGHVS, CDR2 FQNEAQ. The trim removed 5 bases at V and 4 bases at J, leaving 10 bases unmatched. DNA for the CDR3: TGTGCCAGCAGCGCAGGACTAGCGGCGGGGCCAGAGACCCAGTACTTC. Amino acid sequence: CASSAGLAAGPETQYF.

Only one count was recorded for this clone. V is TRBV9 and J is TRBJ1-2; TRBD1 matches at 10 bases. This CDR3 spans 13 amino acids. Trimming removed 6 bases from V and 4 bases from J; junction bases left unmatched: 3. Germline CDR1 reads SGDLS; CDR2 reads YYNGEE. In DNA, the CDR3 is TGTGCCAGCAAAGGGACAGGGGCCTATGGCTACACCTTC. It yields the protein CASKGTGAYGYTF.

The chain is built from TRBV2 and TRBJ1-6; D not certain. V was pared by 10 bases and J by 5 bases, with 12 bases between. The CDR3 is 13 amino acids. Germline V CDR1 and CDR2: SNHLY, FYNNEI. CDR3 in amino acids: CATSGRDNSPLHF. CDR3 sequence (DNA): TGTGCCACCTCAGGACGGGATAATTCACCCCTCCACTTT.

V and J are TRBV4-3 and TRBJ1-5, with a weak D call TRBD1 (5 bases). Germline V lookup: CDR1 LGHNA, CDR2 YSLEER. The CDR3 covers 13 residues. Trimming left V 4 bases short and J 7 bases short, with 11 bases between. CDR3 DNA: TGCGCCAGCAGCCCGGCGGGGCACCAGCCCCAGCATTTT. It translates to CASSPAGHQPQHF.

This clone was found once. The genes are TRBV3-1 (or the pseudogene TRBV3-2) and TRBJ1-5; weak D call: TRBD1 (5 bases). The CDR3 consists of 12 residues. With 5 bases removed from V and 5 bases from J, the gap between germline ends came to 7 bases. Germline lookup yields CDR1 LGHDT and CDR2 YNNKEL (reference sequence). Here the CDR3 reads CASSVQDQPQHF. In DNA, the CDR3 is TGTGCCAGCAGCGTACAGGATCAGCCCCAGCATTTT.

The rearrangement uses TRBV19 and TRBJ2-3, with a possible D match to TRBD2 (5 bases). The CDR3 is made up of 13 amino acids. Germline V lookup: CDR1 LNHDA, CDR2 SQIVND (reference sequence). Trimming took off 9 bases at V and 0 bases at J, with 10 bases between the two ends. DNA for the CDR3: TGTGCCAGCCAGAGGGTGAGCACAGATACGCAGTATTTT. Its protein is CASQRVSTDTQYF. Combining the CDR3 with reference TRBV19 and TRBJ2-3 gives the whole variable domain DGGITQSPKYLFRKEGQNVTLSCEQNLNHDAMYWYRQDPGQGLRLIYYSQIVNDFQKGDIAEGYSVSREKKESFPLTVTSAQKNPTAFYLCASQRVSTDTQYFGPGTRLTVL.

This chain links TRBV5-1 with TRBJ2-7, with D perhaps assigned TRBD1 or TRBD2 (5 bases each). CDR1 SGHRS and CDR2 YFSETQ come from the germline V gene. The V end lost 4 bases, the J end lost 3 bases, and 17 bases lay between the germline ends. The CDR3 runs 15 residues. The CDR3 loop is CASSGGYAGSYEQYF. CDR3 sequence (DNA): TGCGCCAGCAGCGGAGGTTATGCAGGGAGCTACGAGCAGTACTTC.

The chain employs TRBV4-3 and TRBJ2-5, with D perhaps assigned TRBD1 or TRBD2 (6 bases each). CDR1 LGHNA and CDR2 YSLEER come from the germline V gene. Trimming cost V 0 bases and J 5 bases, with 13 bases left between them. This CDR3 comprises 15 residues. The CDR3 loop is CASSQDLGGRETQYF. DNA for the CDR3: TGCGCCAGCAGCCAAGATTTGGGGGGCAGGGAGACCCAGTACTTC.

The chain combines TRBV7-8 with TRBJ2-3; 9 bases line up with TRBD2. The CDR3 sequence is 16 residues long. Looked up from germline, CDR1 is SGHVS and CDR2 is FQNEAQ. Germline trimming cut 6 bases from V and 0 bases from J; bases unmatched to any gene: 7. The CDR3 region is CASSFPSGASTDTQYF. The CDR3 DNA sequence: TGTGCCAGCAGTTTTCCTAGCGGGGCTAGCACAGATACGCAGTATTTT.

The chain carries TRBV9 and TRBJ2-1; 7 positions match TRBD2. The germline V gene has CDR1 SGDLS and CDR2 YYNGEE. J was trimmed by 4 bases and V by 3 bases; bases with no gene match: 4. This CDR3 spans 14 amino acids. CDR3: CASSAGGGYNEQFF. The CDR3 DNA reads as TGTGCCAGCAGCGCGGGCGGGGGTTACAATGAGCAGTTCTTC.

V is TRBV25-1 and J is TRBJ2-2, with TRBD1 identical over 8 bases. Germline loops: CDR1 MGHDK, CDR2 SYGVNS. V lost 3 bases to trimming and J lost 1 base; unmatched junction nucleotides: 10. The CDR3 loop spans 18 amino acids. The CDR3 sequence is CASSDPSQGAVNTGELFF. The CDR3 region has the DNA TGTGCCAGCAGTGACCCATCGCAGGGGGCCGTGAACACCGGGGAGCTGTTTTTT.

This chain joins TRBV3-1 (or the pseudogene TRBV3-2) and TRBJ2-3; 12 bases fit TRBD2. The V segment lost 5 bases and the J segment 6 bases; nucleotides outside the gene matches: 9. The CDR3 contains 16 residues. The germline gives CDR1 LGHDT, CDR2 YNNKEL (reference sequence). The CDR3 protein is CASSRTSGTWGDTQYF. The CDR3 DNA is TGTGCCAGCAGCAGGACTAGCGGGACCTGGGGGGATACGCAGTATTTT.